This T cell receptor (beta chain) was recorded in a study of blood T cell repertoires in COVID-19 (dated by TCRdb to 2018 to 2021). Regarding the study in general: Samples from collaborators originated in the United States, Italy and Spain and spanned both the acute and convalescent phases of COVID-19. The material from the prospective study consisted of cDNA or gDNA derived from T cells, B-cell-depleted T cells, or PBMCs. Deeply sampled blood TCRbeta repertoires from subjects exposed to, actively infected with, or recovered from COVID-19 were included in the dataset. The repertoires were released in a freely available public database meant as a resource for research on the immune response to SARS-CoV-2. The samples were drawn from two sources: the first 160 participants of the ongoing ImmuneRACE study, and 1,000 to 1,500 subjects contributed by 6 global collaborators. Sample metadata almost always included a de-identified subject ID, COVID-19 status, age in years and sex. Where available, HLA class I and class II types were taken from metadata supplied by the sample provider and were not determined by assay-based typing.

Points on this clone: There is no known antigen for this receptor. Base qualities are not provided; no much larger clone lies one nucleotide away.

At one collaborating source in Seattle, patients were enrolled during active infection and were followed longitudinally through the course of disease. Whole blood was collected in K2EDTA tubes by collaborating institutions according to the institutions' own protocols. For TCRbeta analysis, collaborators shipped samples as frozen whole blood, isolated PBMCs, or DNA extracted from either of those sample types. TCRbeta CDR3 regions were amplified from genomic DNA by means of the immunoSEQ Assay, a bias-controlled multiplex PCR. In the original analysis: Nucleated cell counts per sample were estimated from amplification of reference gene primers within the assay. Sequence reads were collapsed and filtered to measure the absolute abundance of every unique TCRbeta CDR3 rearrangement. For each sample, productive Simpson clonality was calculated as the square root of Simpson's diversity index over productive rearrangements. What TCRdb holds here is the immuneACCESS table cut down to in-frame rearrangements. Part of the clones is not present; checked against another copy, under half of the missing clones reflect an unresolved V gene, and the others are unexplained. V, J and clone size were drawn from that table, and D and trimming were deduced from the DNA. For this sample there are a few hundred thousand clones; approximately 88% appear just once. The ten largest make up around 13% of the sample.

The germline V gene (reference sequence) yields LNHDA for CDR1 and SQIVND for CDR2. V loses 2 bases of germline sequence and J loses 10 bases, and the interval between the two ends is 18 bases. The CDR3 has 14 amino acids, counting the end cysteine and phenylalanine. Solely the CDR3 DNA is kept, with 42 bases framed from the first base. Overall study results and their limits: The amount of clinical and demographic metadata varied by source and participant and was provided uncurated.

This TCR was recovered from a woman aged 45-59 years with COVID-19, enrolled during active disease. The sequencing input was peripheral blood. The rearranged segments are TRBV19 and TRBJ2-7; D gene: possibly TRBD2, on 6 matching bases. The sequenced DNA: TGTGCCAGTAGTATAAATCCTCCGACGGGACTTCAGTACTTC. Its amino acids are CASSINPPTGLQYF.